This TCR beta chain was retrieved from a study of blood T cell repertoires in COVID-19 (TCRdb year 2020). A note on the overall study: Samples covering the acute and convalescent phases of COVID-19 were provided by collaborators in the United States, Italy and Spain. The material from the prospective study consisted of cDNA or gDNA derived from T cells, B-cell-depleted T cells, or PBMCs. Subjects who had been exposed to COVID-19, were actively infected with it, or had recovered from it provided the deeply sampled blood TCRbeta repertoires that made up the dataset. The repertoires were made available in a free public database intended to serve as a resource for research on the immune response to SARS-CoV-2. The samples were drawn from the first 160 participants of the ongoing ImmuneRACE study and from some 1,300 subjects provided by 6 global collaborators. Sample metadata almost always included a de-identified subject ID, COVID-19 status, age in years and sex. HLA class I and class II types, where available, came from metadata supplied by the sample provider rather than from assay-based typing. The full study reports these points: How much clinical and demographic metadata was included differed by source and by participant, and the metadata was provided uncurated.

Whole blood was collected in K2EDTA tubes by collaborating institutions according to the institutions' own protocols. For TCRbeta analysis, collaborators shipped samples as frozen whole blood, isolated PBMCs, or DNA extracted from either of those sample types. TCRbeta CDR3 regions were amplified from genomic DNA using the immunoSEQ Assay, a bias-controlled multiplex PCR. The authors' pipeline ran thus. Nucleated cell counts per sample were estimated from amplification of reference gene primers within the assay. Sequence reads were collapsed and filtered to measure the absolute abundance of every unique TCRbeta CDR3 rearrangement. For each sample, productive Simpson clonality was calculated as the square root of Simpson's diversity index across productive rearrangements. TCRdb stores this immuneACCESS table with in-frame sequences only. Part of the clones is absent; in the studies checked, under half of the shortfall reflects unresolved V genes, and no reason is known for the rest. V, J and clone size were drawn from that table, and D and trimming were deduced from the DNA. Recorded for this sample are about 110,000 clones; over 75% of them occurred a single time. Jointly, the top ten make up approximately 7% of the sample.

The germline V gene specifies MNHEY as CDR1 and SVGAGI as CDR2. The CDR3 holds 16 amino acids from the cysteine to the phenylalanine. The DNA shown is the 48-base CDR3, in frame from base 1. V is pruned by 2 bases and J by 0 bases, leaving 0 bases of the junction without a gene match. As regards this clone: No cognate antigen has been identified for it. No clone much larger than this one lies a single base away; base qualities are absent.

Sequencing input: peripheral blood. This TCR came from a woman between 45 and 65 years old with acute or convalescent COVID-19. Rearrangement joined TRBV6-5 to TRBJ2-6; the junction holds 8 bases that match TRBD1. The nucleotide sequence is given as TGTGCCAGCAGTTACGACAGGGGCTCTGGGGCCAACGTCCTGACTTTC. Translation gives CASSYDRGSGANVLTF.